This TCR beta chain was documented in a study of cytomegalovirus exposure and HLA in healthy donors. Background on the study: The 100 to 150 validation repertoires used the same platform as the 650 to 850 first-cohort repertoires, a later analysis reported. General observations from the study: A few chains tied to CMV proved CMV antigen-specific in vitro. The study labeled roughly 160 TCR beta chains cytomegalovirus-associated.

Points on this clone: Its target is unknown.

Libraries were prepared by immunoSEQ multiplex PCR; TCRdb keeps only in-frame clonotypes and omits some of them. This sample yields fewer than 150,000 clones, of which around four fifths are seen a single time; around 27% belongs to the top ten. The sample comprised PBMCs. The receptor's source is a man aged 25 to 45 in good health and CMV-seropositive.

The DNA of the CDR3 is TGTGCCAGCAGCCAACACCTAGGACAGCTGAACACTGAAGCTTTCTTT. Translation: CASSQHLGQLNTEAFF. The genes are TRBV14 and TRBJ1-1, with D possibly matching TRBD1 (6 bases). CDR3 size: 16 residues. Germline V gene lookup returns CDR1 SGHDN and CDR2 FVKESK. V was trimmed by 2 bases and J by 0 bases, leaving 13 bases between them.